This TCR beta chain appears in the sequencing data of a study of blood T cells in healthy people across ages. This clonotype was seen more than once but under ten times. With a J-beta primer mix and a sample-barcoded 5' primer, a second PCR ran about 6 to 11 cycles. TCRdb re-called the 5' RACE reads with MiXCR, one entry per CDR3 protein. Among over 1,500,000 distinct CDR3 sequences listed, around 48% were seen once. Sequenced material: blood. This TCR was sampled from a woman aged 35 to 49 in good health.

The CDR3 DNA is TGTGCCAGCAGCTTAGGCGACGCCAAAAACATTCAGTACTTC. Its protein is CASSLGDAKNIQYF. J is TRBJ2-4 and V is TRBV13; D unclear. The germline V gene has CDR1 PRHDT and CDR2 FYEKMQ (reference sequence). The CDR3 covers 14 residues. Trimming took off 0 bases at V and 1 base at J, with 4 bases between the two ends. The full variable domain, in which reference TRBV13 and TRBJ2-4 provide the parts outside the CDR3, is AAGVIQSPRHLIKEKRETATLKCYPIPRHDTVYWYQQGPGQDPQFLISFYEKMQSDKGSIPDRFSAQQFSDYHSELNMSSLELGDSALYFCASSLGDAKNIQYFGAGTRLSVL.